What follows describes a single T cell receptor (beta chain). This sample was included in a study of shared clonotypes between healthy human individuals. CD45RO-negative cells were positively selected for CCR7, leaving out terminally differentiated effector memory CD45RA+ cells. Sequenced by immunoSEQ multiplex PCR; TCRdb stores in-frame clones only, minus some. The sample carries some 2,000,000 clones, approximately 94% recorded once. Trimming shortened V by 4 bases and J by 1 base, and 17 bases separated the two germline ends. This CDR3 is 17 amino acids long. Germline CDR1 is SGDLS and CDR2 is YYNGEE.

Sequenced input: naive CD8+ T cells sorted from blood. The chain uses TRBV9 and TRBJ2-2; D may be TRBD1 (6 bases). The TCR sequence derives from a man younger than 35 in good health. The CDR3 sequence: CASSLQWLTGNTGELFF. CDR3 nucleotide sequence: TGTGCCAGCAGCCTCCAGTGGTTGACAGGGAACACCGGGGAGCTGTTTTTT.